This T cell receptor beta chain was sequenced in a study of blood T cell repertoires in COVID-19 (dated by TCRdb to the early 2020s). The study in broad terms: Samples covering the acute and convalescent phases of COVID-19 were provided by collaborators in the United States, Italy and Spain. The prospective study material was composed of cDNA or gDNA derived from T cells, B-cell-depleted T cells, or PBMCs. The dataset comprised deeply sampled blood TCRbeta repertoires from subjects exposed to, actively infected with, or recovered from COVID-19. The repertoires were released in a freely available public database meant as a resource for research on the immune response to SARS-CoV-2. Samples came from the ongoing ImmuneRACE study (first 160 participants) plus 1,254 subjects from 6 global collaborators. A de-identified subject ID, COVID-19 status, age in years and sex were almost always included in the sample metadata. HLA class I and class II types, where available, came from metadata supplied by the sample provider rather than from assay-based typing. The research as a whole found: How much clinical and demographic metadata was included differed by source and by participant, and the metadata was provided uncurated.

In regard to this clone: Its target antigen remains unknown. No much larger clonotype is one base removed from it; base qualities were not supplied.

TCRbeta CDR3 regions were amplified from genomic DNA using the immunoSEQ Assay, a bias-controlled multiplex PCR. The authors processed their data as follows. The number of nucleated cells in each sample was estimated from the amplification of reference gene primers within the assay. To quantify the absolute abundance of each unique TCRbeta CDR3 rearrangement, sequence reads were collapsed and filtered. Productive Simpson clonality was computed per sample as the square root of Simpson's diversity index over productive rearrangements. Sourced from immuneACCESS, this table was stored by TCRdb with only in-frame sequences that have V and J called. A share of the clones is absent; for the studies checked, an unresolved V gene accounts for under half, and the remainder has no known explanation. V, J and clone size reflect that table, while D and trimming were determined from the DNA. The sample data list some 330,000 clones, and just under 90% of these were observed just once. Jointly, the top ten make up approximately 1.8% of the sample.

The CDR3 has 14 amino acids, counting the end cysteine and phenylalanine. CDR3 DNA is the only sequence kept; it has 42 bases, read in frame from the first base. V ends up 3 bases short and J 10 bases short, with an unmatched junction base count of 3. Per the germline V gene, MDHEN is the CDR1 and SYDVKM is the CDR2. One collaborating source in Seattle enrolled patients during active infection and followed them longitudinally through the course of disease. The collaborating institutions used their own protocols to collect whole blood in K2EDTA tubes. For TCRbeta analysis, collaborator samples were shipped as frozen whole blood, as isolated PBMCs, or as DNA extracted from either sample type.

This clonotype was sampled from a woman aged 30 to 39 with COVID-19, enrolled during active disease. Material for sequencing was peripheral blood. The chain was built from TRBV28 and TRBJ2-6; the junction holds 10 bases that match TRBD1. For the CDR3, the sequence is CASSFRDRGNVLTF. The DNA sequence is given as TGTGCCAGCAGTTTTAGGGACAGGGGAAACGTCCTGACTTTC.